The present entry profiles one TCR beta chain with its context. This clonotype was counted at least ten times. Its antigen has not been determined. No base-level quality is on record; no much larger clone is a single base apart. The entry originates in a study of Graves' ophthalmopathy and Graves' hyperthyroidism listed by TCRdb under 2018. Some background on the complete study: Peripheral blood was collected at initial diagnosis, prior to any treatment. In six or seven hyperthyroidism patients, the T-cell repertoires found in thyroid tissue were compared with those found in blood. Following sampling, methimazole starting at 30 mg daily was administered to hyperthyroidism patients, and high-dose intravenous methylprednisolone was administered to ophthalmopathy patients. In total, 135 blood samples were TCR-sequenced: approximately 40 ophthalmopathy, some 75 hyperthyroidism and approximately 17 hyperthyroidism-to-ophthalmopathy patients. For independent validation, a separate cohort was made up of 18 to 20 hyperthyroidism patients plus 17 patients who later progressed from hyperthyroidism to ophthalmopathy. The roughly 100 discovery patients were divided at random into training and test sets in a 7:3 ratio. To explore V-J signatures that separate ophthalmopathy from hyperthyroidism, a discovery set of approximately 100 patients was enrolled, consisting of about 43 with ophthalmopathy and around 57 with stable hyperthyroidism. The study used signatures of the TCR beta repertoire to tell Graves' ophthalmopathy apart from Graves' hyperthyroidism and to predict which patients would progress to ophthalmopathy. What the authors observed across the whole study: No statistical method was used to set the sample size in advance, and the investigators knew which group each participant was assigned to. In validation, the model predicted ophthalmopathy progression with 70.59% sensitivity and around 72% specificity; 12 predicted patients were CT-confirmed with GO in a median of approximately 6.5 months. Most expanded thyroid clonotypes with frequency above 0.001 were also detected in blood, suggesting blood repertoires may reflect the thyroid immune response. The 13-signature model separated ophthalmopathy from stable hyperthyroidism with approximately 88% sensitivity and 81% to 82% specificity in cross-validation, and 80%/75% in the test set.

Ophthalmopathy patients were characterized by moderately to severely active disease, a Clinical Activity Score of at least 3, a NOSPECS grade of at least 4, and a disease duration under 3 months. Patients with other autoimmune diseases, uncontrolled infections, pregnancy or lactation were excluded from the study. Diagnosis relied on clinical symptoms, serum thyroxine, TRAb, thyroid ultrasound and orbital computed tomography. Using Ficoll-Paque density gradient centrifugation, PBMCs were isolated from about 9.4 ml of fresh peripheral blood. Total RNA was extracted with Trizol reagent and quality-checked on an Agilent 2100 Bioanalyzer. Trimming costs V 5 bases and J 1 base, and their ends lie 12 bases apart. From the cysteine through the phenylalanine, the CDR3 covers 14 amino acids. The read is trimmed to its CDR3 DNA, 42 bases read in frame from base 1. TCR beta CDR3 regions were amplified from RNA transcripts for repertoire sequencing. The first round was an RT-PCR using HTBI primers with the Qiagen OneStep RT-PCR kit, and this first round was followed by a second-round multiplex PCR, then size selection and purification. The libraries underwent paired-end sequencing with 100 bp reads on an Illumina HiSeq2000. Processing in the source paper ran as follows. SOAPnuke was used for read processing, and reads with adapters, uncalled bases, a mean Phred below 15, or no exact constant-primer or identifier match were discarded. COPE v1.2.5 was used to merge the high-quality paired reads. Clonotypes were defined as unique nucleotide sequences and were aligned to IMGT TRB V, D and J references using MiTCR v1.1. Only V-J combinations with frequency above 0.0001 were analysed, covering 98% to 99.2% of repertoires. A TCR clonal expansion and chaos score per V-J combination was defined as the ratio of F50 clonal expansion to chaos observed in the TCRdist matrix. Features were reduced by Welch's t-statistics and random forest to around 13 V-J combinations, which fed a naive Bayes classifier. Thyroid-blood repertoire similarity was quantified with the Morisita-Horn index. TCRdb reran the public reads through fastp at Q25 and MiXCR, keeping productive beta chains. Rows are combined by CDR3 protein, so each entry shows the most common genes and DNA. In this record, the V and J calls reflect TCRdb's handling and not the investigators' own analysis. This sample gives roughly 400,000 distinct CDR3 sequences in total; about 17% of them show up just once. The ten largest make up 1.5% to 2% of the sample.

The sample comprised peripheral blood. The source of this sequence is a woman between 18 and 29 years old with Graves' ophthalmopathy. Donor details come from another sample of the same person, matched by shared clones. This sequence uses TRBV12-3 or TRBV12-4 and TRBJ2-7; a tentative D call is TRBD2 (6 bases match). The nucleotide sequence reads as follows: TGTGCCAGCAGTAGCGGGTACGCATCCTACGAGCAGTACTTC. Its protein reads: CASSSGYASYEQYF.